The 26 T cell receptor beta chains given below trace back to one sample, sequenced in a study of T cell responses to AZD1222 COVID-19 vaccine (dated by TCRdb to about 2021). The method behind the library was the immunoSEQ multiplex PCR assay. In TCRdb, the immuneACCESS table is reduced to in-frame sequences with V and J assigned. These tables do not hold every clone; where another copy was compared, an unresolved V gene accounts for under half, and the others remain unexplained. The sample table records more than 95,000 clones; roughly 87% of these occur just once. Together, the top ten hold around 7.5% of the sample. The meaning of the sample's time point label: baseline before first vaccination. This specimen consisted of peripheral blood, obtained on day 0 of AZD1222 vaccination. The origin of the receptors is an adult in good health.

V is TRBV28 and J is TRBJ1-5; D is possibly TRBD1 (6 bases). The CDR3 covers 13 residues. Trimming removed 6 bases from V and 5 bases from J, with 11 bases in between. From germline, CDR1 is MDHEN and CDR2 SYDVKM. The CDR3 is CASSDTGYQPQHF. As DNA, the CDR3 is TGTGCCAGCAGCGATACAGGGTATCAGCCCCAGCATTTT.

The V and J genes are TRBV28 and TRBJ1-5; D remains ambiguous. The CDR3 length is 13 residues. In germline, CDR1 is MDHEN, CDR2 SYDVKM. V was cut by 7 bases and J by 1 base, with 8 bases left in between. This chain's CDR3 is CASKGRSNQPQHF. In DNA form, the CDR3 reads TGTGCCAGCAAAGGGAGGAGCAATCAGCCCCAGCATTTT. The variable domain in full, completed from reference TRBV28 and TRBJ1-5, reads DVKVTQSSRYLVKRTGEKVFLECVQDMDHENMFWYRQDPGLGLRLIYFSYDVKMKEKGDIPEGYSVSREKKERFSLILESASTNQTSMYLCASKGRSNQPQHFGDGTRLSIL.

The chain employs TRBV7-9 and TRBJ1-5; 8 bases map to TRBD1. This CDR3 is 14 amino acids long. Germline V lookup: CDR1 SEHNR, CDR2 FQNEAQ (reference sequence). Trimming cost V 8 bases and J 3 bases; bases outside gene matches: 6. CDR3 amino acids: CASVRQGHNQPQHF. CDR3 DNA: TGTGCCAGCGTGCGACAGGGGCACAATCAGCCCCAGCATTTT. Filled out from reference TRBV7-9 and TRBJ1-5, the complete variable domain reads DTGVSQNPRHKITKRGQNVTFRCDPISEHNRLYWYRQTLGQGPEFLTYFQNEAQLEKSRLLSDRFSAERPKGSFSTLEIQRTEQGDSAMYLCASVRQGHNQPQHFGDGTRLSIL.

The J gene is TRBJ2-5, the V gene TRBV24-1, with D perhaps TRBD2 (5 bases). V gave up 2 bases and J gave up 2 bases, with 17 bases separating them. Germline V gene data show CDR1 as KGHDR and CDR2 as SFDVKD. There are 17 residues in the CDR3. The CDR3 spells CATSDSGLPGKQETQYF. The CDR3 bases are TGTGCCACCAGTGATTCTGGACTCCCGGGGAAACAAGAGACCCAGTACTTC.

The chain links TRBV2 to TRBJ2-7; no clear D. Germline CDR1 SNHLY, CDR2 FYNNEI. V gave up 6 bases and J gave up 1 base, with 7 bases separating them. The CDR3 covers 12 residues. The CDR3 nucleotides read TGTGCCAGCAGCCCCTCTTCCTACGAGCAGTACTTC. As protein: CASSPSSYEQYF. Full variable domain (outside the CDR3, taken from reference TRBV2 and TRBJ2-7): EPEVTQTPSHQVTQMGQEVILRCVPISNHLYFYWYRQILGQKVEFLVSFYNNEISEKSEIFDDQFSVERPDGSNFTLKIRSTKLEDSAMYFCASSPSSYEQYFGPGTRLTVT.

The V call is TRBV19, the J call TRBJ2-5; perhaps TRBD1 as D (5 bases). Deletions cut 6 bases from V and 4 bases from J, with 18 bases between. Germline V gene data show CDR1 as LNHDA and CDR2 as SQIVND (reference sequence). CDR3 size: 15 residues. The CDR3 protein is CASSHRSSALETQYF. The DNA of the CDR3 is TGTGCCAGTAGCCACAGGAGTTCGGCTCTAGAGACCCAGTACTTC.

This chain uses TRBV5-1 with TRBJ1-5, with D perhaps matching TRBD1 (6 bases). Germline CDR1 SGHRS, CDR2 YFSETQ. V shed 4 bases and J shed 4 bases, with 9 bases lying between them. This CDR3 has 13 residues. For the CDR3, the DNA is TGCGCCAGCAGCACTACAGGGAATCAGCCCCAGCATTTT. Amino acids: CASSTTGNQPQHF.

CDR3 loop: CASSDVSPLHF. For the CDR3, the DNA is TGCGCCAGCAGTGACGTTTCACCCCTCCACTTT. The chain combines TRBV10-1 with TRBJ1-6; no clear D. The V gene's germline CDR1 is WNHNN and CDR2 SYGVQD (reference sequence). Between the trimmed V and J ends, which lost 3 bases and 9 bases, there was a span of 3 bases. The CDR3 totals 11 residues.

This chain links TRBV5-6 with TRBJ1-2; perhaps TRBD1 as D (6 bases). The ends were cut back, 5 bases at V and 4 bases at J, with 12 bases in the middle. The length of the CDR3 is 13 residues. Germline V gene sequence: CDR1 SGHDT, CDR2 YYEEEE. The CDR3 here is CASSIEGVYGYTF. As DNA, the CDR3 is TGTGCCAGCAGTATCGAGGGGGTCTATGGCTACACCTTC.

The V call is TRBV6-5, the J call TRBJ2-7, with D maybe TRBD2 (6 bases). Trimming shortened V by 4 bases and J by 2 bases, and 12 bases separated the two germline ends. This CDR3 contains 14 residues. The germline V gene encodes CDR1 MNHEY and CDR2 SVGAGI. The CDR3, as DNA: TGTGCCAGCAGTTCCGGGACTTCCCCCTACGAGCAGTACTTC. Residues: CASSSGTSPYEQYF.

This sequence joins TRBV2 and TRBJ1-2, with D unclear. The CDR3 length is 14 residues. The germline gives CDR1 SNHLY, CDR2 FYNNEI. V lost 10 bases to trimming and J lost 6 bases, with 21 bases between them. CDR3 nucleotides: TGTGCCACCTTCAGACCCGAGGGTGGAAATGGCTACACCTTC. The encoded protein is CATFRPEGGNGYTF.

The CDR3 bases are TGTGCCAGTAGGCGGGACAGGGGTCCCGGGGAGCTGTTTTTT. Translated: CASRRDRGPGELFF. V is TRBV19 and J is TRBJ2-2, with 10 nucleotides matching TRBD1. V lost 6 bases, J lost 6 bases, and 4 bases stayed unmatched. CDR3 length equals 14 residues. Germline V gene data show CDR1 as LNHDA and CDR2 as SQIVND (reference sequence).

This clone was seen a single time. The V gene is TRBV18, the J gene TRBJ1-6; D is undetermined. Germline CDR1 and CDR2: KGHSH and LQKENI. The CDR3 consists of 14 residues. Trimming took off 6 bases at V and 1 base at J, with 7 bases between the two ends. The CDR3 loop reads CASSLGSYNSPLHF. CDR3 DNA sequence: TGTGCCAGCTCGCTTGGTTCCTATAATTCACCCCTCCACTTT.

The CDR3 DNA is TGTGCCAGCAGTTTGGCAGGCAGTCAGCCCCAGCATTTT. Its protein is CASSLAGSQPQHF. The V and J genes are TRBV27 and TRBJ1-5; D is uncertain. V lost 3 bases and J 6 bases, leaving 9 bases between the germline ends. The V gene's germline CDR1 is MNHEY and CDR2 SMNVEV (reference sequence). CDR3 length: 13 amino acids.

The CDR3 here is CATSSDTPGPSYEQYF. Here the CDR3 DNA reads TGTGCCACCAGCAGTGATACTCCGGGACCATCCTACGAGCAGTACTTC. V and J are TRBV15 and TRBJ2-7, with D possibly being TRBD1 or TRBD2 (5 bases each). The CDR3 runs 16 residues. Per the germline V gene, CDR1 is LNHNV and CDR2 is YYDKDF (reference sequence). V was trimmed by 3 bases and J by 1 base, leaving 16 bases between them.

The chain recombines TRBV11-2 with TRBJ2-1; 7 bases agree with TRBD2. This CDR3 spans 15 amino acids. With V trimmed by 2 bases and J by 8 bases, 9 bases remained unmatched. Per the germline V gene, CDR1 is SGHAT and CDR2 is FQNNGV. DNA of the CDR3: TGTGCCAGCAGCTTATACAACGGACTAGACGATGAGCAGTTCTTC. It codes for CASSLYNGLDDEQFF. Full variable domain (rest looked up from reference TRBV11-2 and TRBJ2-1): EAGVAQSPRYKIIEKRQSVAFWCNPISGHATLYWYQQILGQGPKLLIQFQNNGVVDDSQLPKDRFSAERLKGVDSTLKIQPAKLEDSAVYLCASSLYNGLDDEQFFGPGTRLTVL.

J is TRBJ1-1 and V is TRBV6-1; 10 nucleotides align to TRBD1. CDR3 size: 15 residues. V gave up 3 bases and J gave up 10 bases; unmatched junction bases: 11. The germline gives CDR1 MNHNS, CDR2 SASEGT. In DNA, the CDR3 is TGTGCCAGCAGTGACCCCCACGGACAGGGGGAATTAGCTTTCTTT. It is translated as CASSDPHGQGELAFF.

This chain joins TRBV4-1 and TRBJ1-2; D remains unclear. The CDR3 spans 13 residues. The V and J ends lost 0 bases and 4 bases respectively, with 6 bases between them. Germline loops: CDR1 MGHRA, CDR2 YSYEKL. This chain's CDR3 is CASSQEPTYGYTF. The CDR3 nucleotides read TGCGCCAGCAGCCAAGAGCCCACCTATGGCTACACCTTC.

This sequence joins TRBV19 and TRBJ1-6; 7 nucleotides align to TRBD1. This CDR3 region has 14 residues. The V segment lost 8 bases and the J segment 6 bases; nucleotides outside the gene matches: 7. From germline, CDR1 is LNHDA and CDR2 SQIVND (reference sequence). The CDR3 DNA sequence: TGTGCCAGTGGATTCAGGGGGACTAATTCACCCCTCCACTTT. Translation gives CASGFRGTNSPLHF.

This chain links TRBV19 with TRBJ2-1, with 7 bases that match TRBD2. Trimming cost V 6 bases and J 8 bases; bases outside gene matches: 13. CDR3 size: 15 residues. From germline, CDR1 is LNHDA and CDR2 SQIVND (reference sequence). The CDR3: CASRSRTSMGDEQFF. CDR3 coding DNA: TGTGCCAGTAGAAGCAGGACTAGTATGGGCGATGAGCAGTTCTTC. Full variable domain (remainder filled in from reference TRBV19 and TRBJ2-1): DGGITQSPKYLFRKEGQNVTLSCEQNLNHDAMYWYRQDPGQGLRLIYYSQIVNDFQKGDIAEGYSVSREKKESFPLTVTSAQKNPTAFYLCASRSRTSMGDEQFFGPGTRLTVL.

The chain combines TRBV28 with TRBJ1-5; TRBD1 aligns across 9 bases. This CDR3 contains 16 residues. Trimming at V came to 6 bases and at J to 3 bases, leaving 9 bases not matched to a gene. The V gene's germline CDR1 is MDHEN and CDR2 SYDVKM. The CDR3 spells CASRKFGQGYNQPQHF. The DNA of the CDR3 is TGTGCCAGCAGGAAATTCGGACAGGGGTACAATCAGCCCCAGCATTTT.

This clone appeared a single time. In DNA, the CDR3 is TGTGCCAGCAGCTTGGCGGCGGGTCCGGAGCAGTTCTTC. Protein product: CASSLAAGPEQFF. The chain combines TRBV5-5 with TRBJ2-1, with D perhaps matching TRBD2 (5 bases). The germline gives CDR1 SGHKS, CDR2 YYEKEE (reference sequence). The CDR3 has 13 amino acids. V dropped 0 bases and J dropped 10 bases, with 11 bases sitting between them.

V and J are TRBV11-3 and TRBJ2-3, with 10 positions matching TRBD2. Trimming at V came to 2 bases and at J to 3 bases, leaving 11 bases not matched to a gene. This CDR3 comprises 18 residues. Per germline, CDR1 SGHNT and CDR2 YENEEA. CDR3 sequence: CASSLSSGGPVGTDTQYF. Written as DNA, the CDR3 is TGTGCCAGCAGCTTATCTAGCGGGGGCCCCGTCGGAACAGATACGCAGTATTTT.

The rearrangement links TRBV21-1 to TRBJ1-3; the table's D call TRBD1 went unverified against the DNA. TRBV21-1 is a pseudogene locus. The CDR3 loop spans 18 amino acids. CDR3 loop: CASNQKRAQGAKGNTIYF. The CDR3 DNA follows: TGTGCCAGCAACCAAAAAAGGGCACAGGGGGCGAAAGGAAACACCATATATTTT.

This chain joins TRBV9 and TRBJ1-1; D call uncertain. CDR3 size: 12 residues. The V gene's germline CDR1 is SGDLS and CDR2 YYNGEE. V was pared by 0 bases and J by 7 bases, with 7 bases between. The CDR3 protein is CASSVGEHEAFF. The DNA for the CDR3 is TGTGCCAGCAGCGTAGGGGAACATGAAGCTTTCTTT.

In its sample, this clone was seen once. J is TRBJ1-1 and V is TRBV3-1 (or the pseudogene TRBV3-2); 8 nucleotides agree with TRBD1. The CDR3 runs 14 residues. CDR1 is LGHDT and CDR2 is YNNKEL in the germline V gene (reference sequence). The V gene end was trimmed by 0 bases and the J gene end by 11 bases; junction bases not matched to a gene: 8. The CDR3 sequence is CASSQDIGQGRAFF. The DNA for the CDR3 is TGTGCCAGCAGCCAAGATATCGGACAGGGACGGGCTTTCTTT.